This TCR beta chain is from a study of blood T cells in healthy people across ages (dated by TCRdb to between 2014 and 2017). Background on the whole study: In model experiments, template switching captured about one uniquely barcoded TCR beta cDNA molecule for every two T cells. For two donors (one aged 18 to 29 and one aged 80 or older), the study analyzed two additional independent replicas of 1 million unique cDNA reads from the same blood draw. Donors of different ages were randomly distributed across sequencing lanes to avoid experimental bias. Four age groups were formed from the donors: young (average about 15 years), middle-aged (around 39), aged (about 62) and long-lived (less than 85). Using deep sequencing normalized with unique cDNA molecular identifiers, the study measured how TCR beta repertoire diversity changes with age.

The full study reports these points: Estimates of total diversity based on one million sequenced T cells were regarded as lower bounds and as underestimates. Donor CMV infection status was unknown, potentially confounding age-related changes in expanded clonotypes. Conclusive comparison of naive and antigen-experienced compartments was prevented by the profiling of bulk unsorted PBMCs. There was a strong correlation between observed TCR beta diversity and the percentage of naive T cells measured by flow cytometry. Compared with the aged group, the long-lived group had more naive CD4+ T cells, fewer expanded clones and increased TCR diversity, a pattern suggesting age selection. Observed TCR beta diversity per million T cells fell roughly linearly with age, and a significant reduction was already apparent by age about 36.

Points on this clonotype: Its specific antigen is unknown. Base-call qualities are not available, and no considerably larger clone is one nucleotide away.

The method behind the library was 5' RACE. The run used an Illumina HiSeq 2500. The second PCR ran for about 6 to 11 cycles and used a J-beta primer mix along with a sample-barcoded 5' primer. A template-switch 5' adaptor carrying 12 random nucleotides introduced a unique molecular identifier onto each TCR beta cDNA molecule. Each sample yielded at least 2.5 million CDR3-containing paired-end reads. All of the RNA was converted into first-strand cDNA using the Mint cDNA synthesis kit, with a TRBC-specific oligonucleotide serving as the primer. Following uracil-DNA glycosylase treatment, all cDNA underwent a first 18-cycle PCR with the universal primers M1SS and BC2_uni_R. Per the source publication's procedure: For normalization, 1 million high-quality reads were randomly selected from each sample, with every read carrying a distinct molecular identifier. Instead of being binned into consensus sequences, reads that shared molecular identifiers were thrown out. CDR3 identification, clonotype clustering and error correction used MiTCR with a Q25 quality threshold and the strictest error-elimination algorithm. A nonparametric unseen species model with Euler transformation was used to estimate a lower bound on total TCR beta diversity. Using fastp at Q25 and MiXCR, TCRdb reprocessed the public reads and kept productive beta chains. CDR3 protein duplicates are merged, each entry listing the most common genes and DNA. The V and J calls reflect TCRdb's pipeline rather than the authors' work. For this sample there are 1.6 million or so distinct CDR3 sequences; around 35% appear just once. The ten largest clonotypes hold roughly 10% of the sample.

Donors were around 37 systemically healthy Caucasian individuals from Russia aged roughly 6 to 100 years. Each donor gave ten milliliters of peripheral blood, drawn into EDTA-treated Vacutainer tubes. Ficoll-Paque density-gradient centrifugation was used to isolate PBMCs, with at least 7 million obtained per sample. Trizol reagent was used to extract total RNA from the PBMCs, yielding at least 5 micrograms per sample. For every donor, an aliquot of PBMCs went through flow cytometry to measure the percentages of naive CD45RAhigh/CD27high T cells. Per the germline V gene (reference sequence), DFQATT is the CDR1 and SNEGSKA is the CDR2. The germline V end is reduced by 1 base and the J end by 5 bases; junction bases left unmatched: 7. The CDR3, from cysteine to phenylalanine, totals 14 residues. Of all the DNA, just the CDR3 is kept, 42 bases in frame from base 1.

The source of this sequence is a woman in her thirties in good health. The sequencing input was blood. The chain is made from TRBV20-1 and TRBJ1-1, and TRBD1 aligns with 7 junction nucleotides. The CDR3 here reads CSARGEWTGTEAFF. At the DNA level, the sequence is TGCAGTGCTAGAGGGGAGTGGACAGGAACTGAAGCTTTCTTT.